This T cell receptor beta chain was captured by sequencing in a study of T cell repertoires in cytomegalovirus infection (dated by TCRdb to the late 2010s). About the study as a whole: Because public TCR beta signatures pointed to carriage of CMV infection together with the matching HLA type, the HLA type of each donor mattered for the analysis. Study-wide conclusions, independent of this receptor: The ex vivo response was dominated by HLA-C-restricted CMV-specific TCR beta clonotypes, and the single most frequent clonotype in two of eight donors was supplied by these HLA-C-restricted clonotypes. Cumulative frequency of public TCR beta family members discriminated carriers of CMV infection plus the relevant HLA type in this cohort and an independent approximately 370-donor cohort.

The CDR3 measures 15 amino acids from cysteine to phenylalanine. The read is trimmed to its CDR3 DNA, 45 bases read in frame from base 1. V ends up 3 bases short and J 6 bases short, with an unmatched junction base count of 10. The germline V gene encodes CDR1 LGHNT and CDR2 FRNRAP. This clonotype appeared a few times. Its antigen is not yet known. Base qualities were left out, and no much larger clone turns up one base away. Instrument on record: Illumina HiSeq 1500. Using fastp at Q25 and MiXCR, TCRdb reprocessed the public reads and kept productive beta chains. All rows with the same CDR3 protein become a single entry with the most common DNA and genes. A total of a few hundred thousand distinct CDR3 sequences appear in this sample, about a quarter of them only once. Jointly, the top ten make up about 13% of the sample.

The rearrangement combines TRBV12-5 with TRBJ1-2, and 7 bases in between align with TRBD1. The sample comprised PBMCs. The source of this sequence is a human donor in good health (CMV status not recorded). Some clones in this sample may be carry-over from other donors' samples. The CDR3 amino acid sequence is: CASGLDRQGSNGYTF. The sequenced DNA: TGTGCTAGTGGTTTAGACCGACAGGGATCAAATGGCTACACCTTC.